This is a list of T cell receptor beta chains from one sample in a study of regulatory T cells in long-lasting Graves disease. TCRdb re-analysed the multiplex PCR reads in MiXCR, keeping a single row per CDR3 protein. This sample has about 470,000 distinct CDR3 sequences, with around 15% found just once. The data were also submitted as part of a second study, on T cells in Graves' hyperthyroidism and ophthalmopathy.

Specimen: peripheral blood mononuclear cells (PBMCs), collected at new diagnosis, from a patient treated with antithyroid drugs. These receptors were collected from a man aged 35 to 55 with Graves disease. The CDR3 runs from the conserved cysteine through the conserved F or W. A D gene is named only where the DNA matches it firmly.

D | V | CDR3
- | TRBV20-1 | CSVESLGRETQYF
- | TRBV12-5 | CASDFPGGSYEQYF
- | TRBV7-2 | CASSLAQGSYNEQFF
TRBD2 | TRBV5-1 | CASSTPSGTYNEQFF
TRBD1 | TRBV11-2 | CASSSDRVETQYF
- | TRBV20-1 | CSATPASEVSYEQYF
TRBD1 | TRBV2 | CASDGDRGMNEQYF
- | TRBV30 | CAWSRGAEQFF
TRBD2 | TRBV18 | CASSPPTAGGPYNEQFF
TRBD2 | TRBV29-1 | CSVGASGRTDTQYF
- | TRBV11-1 | CASSFFGSYEQYF
- | TRBV6-1 | CASSRSGPQYEQFF
- | TRBV5-6 | CASSLSGELSYEQYF
TRBD1 | TRBV28 | CASSARGQGYTGELFF
- | TRBV6-5 | CASSYLRPVGVLNTEAFF
TRBD1 | TRBV28 | CASSFQGVNYEQYF
TRBD2 | TRBV28 | CASSGTSGISHEQYF
TRBD2 | TRBV13 | CASSVDGTSAQETQYF
- | TRBV5-6 | CASSSQRQGSYNEQFF
TRBD1 | TRBV7-9 | CASSFGTGVDEQYF
- | TRBV28 | CASYGRGGTDTQYF
- | TRBV5-1 | CASSSRGGITDTQYF
- | TRBV30 | CAWSPLSGRKEQFF
TRBD2 | TRBV20-1 | CSARDTGGRDEQFF
- | TRBV2 | CASSEASGNTIYF
- | TRBV7-9 | CASSLAPGTAYEQYF
TRBD2 | TRBV25-1 | CASSDWAGADTQYF